This entry features one TCR beta chain sequence. The sample originates from a study of blood T cell repertoires in COVID-19. Measured with immunoSEQ multiplex PCR; TCRdb has only the in-frame clones, and not every one. This sample carries fewer than 250,000 clones, around nine tenths of them seen once, and the ten largest clones take about 4.8%. CDR1 is GTSNPN, CDR2 SVGIG, per germline (reference sequence). The CDR3 has 13 residues. Trimming removed 2 bases from V and 4 bases from J, with 12 bases in between. The chain combines TRBV30 with TRBJ2-7, with D perhaps TRBD1 (6 bases). The sample consisted of peripheral blood. The clonotype was recovered from a woman aged 40 to 50 with acute or convalescent COVID-19. DNA for the CDR3: TGTGCCTGGAGTCCAACAGGGCATTACGAGCAGTACGTC. This codes for CAWSPTGHYEQYV.